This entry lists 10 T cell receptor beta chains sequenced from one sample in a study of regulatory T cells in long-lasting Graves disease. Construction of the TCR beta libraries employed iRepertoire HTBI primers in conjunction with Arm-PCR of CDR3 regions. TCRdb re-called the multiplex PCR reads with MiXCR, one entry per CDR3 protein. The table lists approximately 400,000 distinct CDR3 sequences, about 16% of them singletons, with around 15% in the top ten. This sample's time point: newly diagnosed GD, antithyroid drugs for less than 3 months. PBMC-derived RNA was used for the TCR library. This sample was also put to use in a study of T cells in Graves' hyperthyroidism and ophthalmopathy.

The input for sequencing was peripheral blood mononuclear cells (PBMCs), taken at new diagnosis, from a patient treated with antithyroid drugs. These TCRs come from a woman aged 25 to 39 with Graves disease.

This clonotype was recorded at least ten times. The CDR3 is CAWSVPGGTHQPQHF. DNA of the CDR3: TGTGCCTGGAGTGTACCAGGAGGGACCCACCAGCCCCAGCATTTT. The chain has TRBV30 and TRBJ1-5, with D possibly TRBD1 on 5 matching bases. The CDR3 consists of 15 residues. V was cut by 0 bases and J by 7 bases, with 16 bases left in between. The germline gives CDR1 GTSNPN, CDR2 SVGIG (reference sequence).

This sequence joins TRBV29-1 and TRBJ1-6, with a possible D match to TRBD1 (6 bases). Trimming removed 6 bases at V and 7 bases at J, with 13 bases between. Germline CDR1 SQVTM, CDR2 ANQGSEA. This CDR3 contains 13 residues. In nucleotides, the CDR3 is TGCAGCGTACGACAGGATAAAAATTCACCCCTCCACTTT. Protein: CSVRQDKNSPLHF. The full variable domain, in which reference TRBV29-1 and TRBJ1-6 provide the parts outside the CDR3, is SAVISQKPSRDICQRGTSLTIQCQVDSQVTMMFWYRQQPGQSLTLIATANQGSEATYESGFVIDKFPISRPNLTFSTLTVSNMSPEDSSIYLCSVRQDKNSPLHFGNGTRLTVT.

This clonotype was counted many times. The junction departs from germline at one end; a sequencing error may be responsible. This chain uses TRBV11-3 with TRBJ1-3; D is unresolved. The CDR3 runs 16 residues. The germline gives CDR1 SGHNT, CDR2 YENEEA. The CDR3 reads CASSRRTGSSGNTIYF. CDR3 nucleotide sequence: TGTGCCAGCAGCCGCCGGACTGGTTCTTCTGGGAACACCATATATTTT.

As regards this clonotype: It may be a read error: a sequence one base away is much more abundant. CDR3 sequence (DNA): TGTGCCACCAGTCAAACGGTAGACTATGGCTACACCTTC. The encoded protein is CATSQTVDYGYTF. The chain uses TRBV24-1 and TRBJ1-2, with D hard to call. Trimming took off 6 bases at V and 3 bases at J, with 10 bases between the two ends. The CDR3 contains 13 residues. Germline V gene sequence: CDR1 KGHDR, CDR2 SFDVKD.

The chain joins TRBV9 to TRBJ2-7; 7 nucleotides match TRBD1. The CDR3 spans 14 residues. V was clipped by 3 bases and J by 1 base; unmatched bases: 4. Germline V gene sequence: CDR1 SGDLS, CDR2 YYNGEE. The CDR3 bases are TGTGCCAGCAGCGCCACAGGGGTATCCTACGAGCAGTACTTC. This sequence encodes CASSATGVSYEQYF.

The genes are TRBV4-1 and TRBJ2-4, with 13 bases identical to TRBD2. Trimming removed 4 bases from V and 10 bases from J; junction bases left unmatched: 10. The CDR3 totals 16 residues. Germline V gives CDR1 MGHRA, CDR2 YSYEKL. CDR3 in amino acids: CASSPTSGGLRGIQYF. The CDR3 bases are TGCGCCAGCAGCCCGACTAGCGGGGGGCTCCGAGGGATTCAGTACTTC.

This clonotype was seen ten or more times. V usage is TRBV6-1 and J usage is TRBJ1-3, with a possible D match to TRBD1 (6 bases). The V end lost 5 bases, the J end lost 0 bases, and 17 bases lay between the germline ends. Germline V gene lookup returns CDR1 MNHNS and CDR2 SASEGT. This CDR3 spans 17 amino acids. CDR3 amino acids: CASSPLDSGVSGNTIYF. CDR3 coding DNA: TGTGCCAGCAGTCCCCTTGATTCAGGGGTCTCTGGAAACACCATATATTTT.

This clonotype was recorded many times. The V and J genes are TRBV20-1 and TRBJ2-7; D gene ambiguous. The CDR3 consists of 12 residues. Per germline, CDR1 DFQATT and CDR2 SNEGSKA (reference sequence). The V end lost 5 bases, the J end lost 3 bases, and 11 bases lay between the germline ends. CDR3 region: CSAAKGDYEQYF. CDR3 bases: TGCAGTGCTGCCAAAGGAGACTACGAGCAGTACTTC.

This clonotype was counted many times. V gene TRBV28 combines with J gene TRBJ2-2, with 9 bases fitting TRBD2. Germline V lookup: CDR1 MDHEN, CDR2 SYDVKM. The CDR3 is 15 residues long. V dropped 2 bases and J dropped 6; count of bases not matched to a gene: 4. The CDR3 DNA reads TGTGCCAGCAGTTTACTAGCGGGATCGGCCGGGGAGCTGTTTTTT. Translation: CASSLLAGSAGELFF.

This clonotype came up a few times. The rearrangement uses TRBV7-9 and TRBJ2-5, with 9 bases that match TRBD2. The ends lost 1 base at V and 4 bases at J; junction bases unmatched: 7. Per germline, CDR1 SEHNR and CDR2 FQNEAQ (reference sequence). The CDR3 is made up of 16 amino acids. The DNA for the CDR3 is TGTGCCAGCAGCTTAGGGTCAGGGGGACTAGCAGAGACCCAGTACTTC. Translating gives CASSLGSGGLAETQYF.